This T cell receptor (beta chain) derives from a study of post-analysis software for immune sequencing data. The wider study: There were relapsing-remitting, secondary progressive and progressive-relapsing multiple sclerosis among the disease courses included. Study conclusions and caveats: Same-batch samples co-clustered strongly by F measure. The five TRBV segments detected at higher frequency in patients than in controls included TRBV5-6, TRBV5-1 and TRBV20-1. Controls showed significantly higher normalized Chao1 diversity than did multiple sclerosis patients.

A word on this clonotype: Its antigen is still unknown.

Tagging with unique molecular identifiers was a feature of the TCR beta cDNA libraries. Approximately 450,000 cDNA molecules were recovered from an input of about 1 to 10 million T cells. TCRdb re-called the PCR reads with MiXCR, one entry per CDR3 protein. The sample includes 650,000 to 850,000 distinct CDR3 sequences, roughly 50% seen only once; the top ten take approximately 5%. The CDR3 extends over 14 amino acids. V lost 7 bases and J lost 4; bases outside the gene matches: 11. Germline-derived CDR1 and CDR2 are SQVTM and ANQGSEA. The clonotype comes from a girl between 10 and 17 years old with multiple sclerosis. This sequence joins TRBV29-1 and TRBJ2-3, with 7 bases that match TRBD2. Input material: blood. CDR3 protein: CSAGTAGFADTQYF. CDR3 in DNA: TGCAGCGCCGGTACAGCGGGATTTGCAGATACGCAGTATTTT.